The clone carrying this TCR beta chain was counted a few times. Its specificity is not known. V lost 0 bases and J lost 10, with 25 bases in between. CDR1 is DFQATT and CDR2 is SNEGSKA in the germline V gene (reference sequence). The CDR3 has 18 amino acids. These data are taken from a study of T-cell memory formation after mild COVID-19. The overall study: The TCR clusters were mostly specific to one donor.

5'RACE, which relied on constant-segment primers, yielded TCR alpha and TCR beta cDNA libraries carrying sample barcodes and UMIs. TCRdb re-called the 5' RACE reads through MiXCR, storing one row per CDR3 protein. Of roughly 160,000 distinct CDR3 sequences in the sample, 13% were seen once. Whole-study findings and limits: For second-wave clones that peaked at day 37, SARS-CoV-2 specificity went unverified. Balance between CD4 and CD8 was seen in clones contracting day 15 to 85, and a CD4+ lean was seen in later expanders.

The source material was PBMCs or a T cell subset sorted from them (not recorded which). The receptor was derived from a man aged 18 to 29 who had mild COVID-19 (a few samples of this study predate the infection). Cell type and time point are not known. The rearrangement joins TRBV20-1 to TRBJ1-6, with D tentatively TRBD1 (5 bases). CDR3 bases: TGCAGTGCTAGAGATATCGAGGACATAGGGACCAACGGGTCACCCCTCCACTTT. Translating it yields CSARDIEDIGTNGSPLHF.